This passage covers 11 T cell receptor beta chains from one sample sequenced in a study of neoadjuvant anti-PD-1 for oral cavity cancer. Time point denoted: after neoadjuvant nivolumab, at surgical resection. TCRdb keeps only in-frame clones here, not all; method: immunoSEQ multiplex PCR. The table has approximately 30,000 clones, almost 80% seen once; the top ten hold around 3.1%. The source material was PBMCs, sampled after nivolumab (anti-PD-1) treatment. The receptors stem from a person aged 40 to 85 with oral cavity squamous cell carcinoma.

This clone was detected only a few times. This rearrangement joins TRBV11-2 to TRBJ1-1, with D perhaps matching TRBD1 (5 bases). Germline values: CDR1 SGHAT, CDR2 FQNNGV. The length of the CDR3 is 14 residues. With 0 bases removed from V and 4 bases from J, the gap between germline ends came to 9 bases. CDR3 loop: CASSLESQGTEAFF. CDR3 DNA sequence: TGTGCCAGCAGCTTAGAAAGCCAGGGCACTGAAGCTTTCTTT.

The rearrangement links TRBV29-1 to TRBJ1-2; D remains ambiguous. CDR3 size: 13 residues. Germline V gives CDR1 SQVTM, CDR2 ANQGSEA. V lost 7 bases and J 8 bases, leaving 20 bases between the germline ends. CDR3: CSAQEGGGSGYTF. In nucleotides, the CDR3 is TGCAGCGCCCAAGAGGGCGGCGGGTCAGGCTACACCTTC.

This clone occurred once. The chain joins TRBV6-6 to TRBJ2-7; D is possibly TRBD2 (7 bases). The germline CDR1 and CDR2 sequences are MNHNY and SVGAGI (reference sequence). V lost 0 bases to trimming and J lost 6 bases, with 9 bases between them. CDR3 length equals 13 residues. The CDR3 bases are TGTGCCAGCAGTTACTCGGGAGGGGGCGAGCAGTACTTC. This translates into CASSYSGGGEQYF.

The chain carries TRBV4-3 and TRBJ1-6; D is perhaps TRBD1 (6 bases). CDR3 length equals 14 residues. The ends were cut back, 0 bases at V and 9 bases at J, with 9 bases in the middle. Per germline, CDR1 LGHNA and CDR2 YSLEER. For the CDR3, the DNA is TGCGCCAGCAGCCAAGATTCCAGGGGTTCACCCCTCCACTTT. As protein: CASSQDSRGSPLHF.

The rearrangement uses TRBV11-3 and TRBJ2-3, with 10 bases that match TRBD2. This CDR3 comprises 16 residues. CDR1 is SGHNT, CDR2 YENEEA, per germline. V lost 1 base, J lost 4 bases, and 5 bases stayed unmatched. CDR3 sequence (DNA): TGTGCCAGCAGCTTAGGACCTAGCGGGAGCGCAGATACGCAGTATTTT. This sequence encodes CASSLGPSGSADTQYF.

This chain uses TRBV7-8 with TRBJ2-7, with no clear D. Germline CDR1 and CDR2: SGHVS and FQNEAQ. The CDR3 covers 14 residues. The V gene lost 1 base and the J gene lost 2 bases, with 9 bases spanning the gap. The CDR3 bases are TGTGCCAGCAGCTTAGAGGCCCGAGCCTACGAGCAGTACTTC. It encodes CASSLEARAYEQYF.

The CDR3 DNA is TGTGCCATCAGTGAGTCCTGGACTAGTTCGGAGACCCAGTACTTC. Translating gives CAISESWTSSETQYF. The gene calls are TRBV10-3 and TRBJ2-5; 7 nucleotides match TRBD2. Losses at the gene ends were 0 bases for V and 5 bases for J; bases not matched to a gene: 6. Per germline, CDR1 ENHRY and CDR2 SYGVKD. This CDR3 contains 15 residues.

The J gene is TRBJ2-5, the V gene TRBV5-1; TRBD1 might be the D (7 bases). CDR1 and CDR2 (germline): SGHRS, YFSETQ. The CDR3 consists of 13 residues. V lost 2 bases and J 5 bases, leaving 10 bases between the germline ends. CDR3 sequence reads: CASSFSGGETQYF. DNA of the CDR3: TGCGCCAGCAGCTTTTCAGGGGGGGAGACCCAGTACTTC.

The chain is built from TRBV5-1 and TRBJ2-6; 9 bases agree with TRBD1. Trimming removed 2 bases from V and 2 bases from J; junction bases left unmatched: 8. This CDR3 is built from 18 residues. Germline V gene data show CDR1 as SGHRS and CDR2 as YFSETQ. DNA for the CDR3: TGCGCCAGCAGCTTTGAAGGGACAGGGAACCCTGGGGCCAACGTCCTGACTTTC. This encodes CASSFEGTGNPGANVLTF.

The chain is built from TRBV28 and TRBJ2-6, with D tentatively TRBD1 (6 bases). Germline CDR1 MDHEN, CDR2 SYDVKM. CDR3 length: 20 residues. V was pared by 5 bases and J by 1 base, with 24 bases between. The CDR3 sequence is CASSRWGRGHIGSGANVLTF. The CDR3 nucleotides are TGTGCCAGCAGTCGATGGGGCCGGGGACATATAGGTTCTGGGGCCAACGTCCTGACTTTC.

For the CDR3, the DNA is TGCGCCAGCAGCGTCTCCGGGACTGGCTCTGGGGCCAACGTCCTGACTTTC. Its protein is CASSVSGTGSGANVLTF. The chain couples TRBV5-1 to TRBJ2-6, with D possibly TRBD2 on 6 matching bases. The V and J ends lost 4 bases and 0 bases respectively, with 14 bases between them. The V gene's germline CDR1 is SGHRS and CDR2 YFSETQ. This CDR3 is built from 17 residues.